What follows are 10 T cell receptor beta chains derived from one specimen sequenced in a study of shared clonotypes between healthy human individuals. Some clones are missing from TCRdb's copy, which holds only in-frame ones; the method was immunoSEQ multiplex PCR. The data contain approximately 980,000 clones, 76% of them singletons. The sequenced sample consisted of memory CD4+ T cells sorted from blood. Indicated subset: CD45RA-negative fraction. These receptors were obtained from a man between 18 and 29 years old in good health.

This rearrangement joins TRBV7-2 to TRBJ1-5; D may be TRBD1 (5 bases). The CDR3 is made up of 15 amino acids. V dropped 5 bases and J dropped 4 bases, with 15 bases sitting between them. Germline V gene data show CDR1 as SGHTA and CDR2 as FQGNSA. The CDR3 loop is CASSPWGRGNQPQHF. The DNA of the CDR3 is TGTGCCAGCAGCCCGTGGGGACGGGGAAATCAGCCCCAGCATTTT.

As to this clone: At one end, the junction sequence differs from germline, possibly due to a read error. The J gene is TRBJ2-7, the V gene TRBV7-8; tentatively, D is TRBD1 (7 bases). This CDR3 contains 15 residues. From germline, CDR1 is SGHVS and CDR2 FQNEAQ. The CDR3 DNA reads TGTGCCAGCAGCTTGACGGGGGACAGCCGTAACGAGCCGTACTTC. This sequence encodes CASSLTGDSRNEPYF.

Note on this clone: Additional DNA sequences in this sample encode the identical CDR3. The J gene is TRBJ2-3, the V gene TRBV29-1; D is perhaps TRBD2 (7 bases). Germline lookup yields CDR1 SQVTM and CDR2 ANQGSEA. The CDR3 has 15 amino acids. Trimming shortened V by 0 bases and J by 0 bases, and 10 bases separated the two germline ends. As DNA, the CDR3 is TGCAGCGTTGAAGATGGGGGGGGCAGCACAGATACGCAGTATTTT. As protein: CSVEDGGGSTDTQYF.

In its sample, this clone was seen a few times. The rearrangement uses TRBV5-1 and TRBJ1-1, with TRBD1 matching over 11 bases. J gave up 5 bases and V 4 bases, and 7 bases lay outside the gene matches. The CDR3 runs to 15 residues. Germline assignment: CDR1 SGHRS and CDR2 YFSETQ. The CDR3, as DNA: TGCGCCAGCAGCCCCCTGGGACAGGGGGGTACTGAAGCTTTCTTT. It codes for CASSPLGQGGTEAFF.

The genes are TRBV5-6 and TRBJ2-5; weak D call: TRBD1 (6 bases). This CDR3 has 13 amino acids. The germline V gene has CDR1 SGHDT and CDR2 YYEEEE. V gave up 4 bases and J gave up 2 bases, with 9 bases separating them. CDR3 loop: CASSPGQQETQYF. The CDR3 DNA reads as TGTGCCAGCAGCCCTGGACAGCAAGAGACCCAGTACTTC.

V usage is TRBV20-1 and J usage is TRBJ1-2, with TRBD1 as a possible D gene (6 bases). Germline V CDR1 and CDR2: DFQATT, SNEGSKA (reference sequence). The CDR3 extends over 11 amino acids. Trimming stripped 6 bases from V and 6 bases from J, with 11 bases between. Here the CDR3 DNA reads TGCAGTGCCTGGGCAGGGGATGGCTACACCTTC. This codes for CSAWAGDGYTF.

This clone was seen a single time. The chain combines TRBV4-1 with TRBJ2-3; D might be TRBD2 (6 bases). The CDR3 has 19 residues. CDR1 MGHRA and CDR2 YSYEKL come from the germline V gene. Trimming stripped 0 bases from V and 2 bases from J, with 21 bases between. The CDR3 spells CASSQDLESGGTVTDTQYF. As DNA, the CDR3 is TGCGCCAGCAGCCAAGATTTAGAGAGTGGGGGGACGGTCACAGATACGCAGTATTTT.

This clone came up a few times. V usage is TRBV6-1 and J usage is TRBJ2-3, with D possibly matching TRBD1 (5 bases). The CDR3 spans 14 residues. Between the trimmed V and J ends, which lost 5 bases and 4 bases, there was a span of 13 bases. Germline V lookup: CDR1 MNHNS, CDR2 SASEGT. The CDR3 sequence: CASSLGASADTQYF. CDR3 nucleotide sequence: TGTGCCAGCAGTTTAGGGGCTAGTGCAGATACGCAGTATTTT.

The CDR3 sequence is CASSSNSDTQYF. CDR3 nucleotides: TGTGCCAGCAGCTCTAACTCCGATACGCAGTATTTT. The chain is built from TRBV9 and TRBJ2-3; no reliable D call. Trimming shortened V by 4 bases and J by 6 bases, and 9 bases separated the two germline ends. The CDR3 consists of 12 residues. Looked up from germline, CDR1 is SGDLS and CDR2 is YYNGEE.

A remark on this clone: A read error may explain this, as a much larger clone is one base away. The V and J genes are TRBV5-1 and TRBJ2-7; D tentatively reads TRBD1 or TRBD2 (5 bases each). The CDR3 extends over 15 amino acids. Trimming removed 0 bases at V and 2 bases at J, with 12 bases between. CDR1 is SGHRS, CDR2 YFSETQ, per germline. The CDR3 region is CASSLAGDGAYEQYF. The CDR3 bases are TGCGCCAGCAGCTTGGCCGGGGACGGAGCCTACGAGCAGTACTTC.